This T cell receptor (beta chain) was sequenced for a study of CD8 T cells in ankylosing spondylitis. The CDR3 runs 13 residues. V lost 8 bases, J lost 2 bases, and 6 bases stayed unmatched. Germline V gene lookup returns CDR1 SGHTA and CDR2 FQGNSA. TCRdb re-analysed the 5' RACE reads in MiXCR, keeping a single row per CDR3 protein. The table has approximately 140,000 distinct CDR3 sequences, 40% to 50% seen once. This rearrangement joins TRBV7-2 to TRBJ2-7; 7 nucleotides line up with TRBD1. The source is a male donor with ankylosing spondylitis. Sequencing was done on a sample of synovial fluid, either unsorted or a sorted T cell fraction (not recorded which). Here the CDR3 reads CASGAGTAYEQYF. The CDR3 DNA reads TGTGCCAGCGGGGCCGGGACAGCCTACGAGCAGTACTTC.